This TCR beta chain was identified during a study of tumor-infiltrating lymphocytes in oesophageal squamous cell carcinoma. TCRdb used MiXCR to reprocess the PCR reads, holding one entry per CDR3 protein. This table has about 17,000 distinct CDR3 sequences, 45% to 50% appearing once. The source material was normal esophageal tissue next to the tumor. This receptor was taken from a female donor with esophageal squamous cell carcinoma.

DNA of the CDR3: TGCGCCAGCAGTCAATCTTTCCACTATGGCTACACCTTC. This sequence encodes CASSQSFHYGYTF. The rearrangement joins TRBV23-1 to TRBJ2-7; D remains unclear. Gene TRBJ1-2 matches the end of the DNA better, so the J call may be wrong. TRBV23-1 carries the ORF label, with uncertain function. The CDR3 spans 13 residues.